This T cell receptor beta chain was sequenced in a study of cytomegalovirus exposure and HLA in healthy donors. CDR1 is KGHSH and CDR2 is LQKENI in the germline V gene. The CDR3 covers 13 residues. V shed 3 bases and J shed 1 base, with 7 bases lying between them. Concerning this clone: Other DNA sequences in this specimen translate into the identical CDR3.

Primers for the PCR totalled 60 Vbeta and 13 Jbeta. Sequencing used immunoSEQ multiplex PCR; TCRdb keeps in-frame clones, though not all of them. The sample has approximately 80,000 clones; 63% are singletons. The source material was PBMCs. The TCR originated in a woman aged 40 to 55 in good health and CMV-seropositive. The chain combines TRBV18 with TRBJ2-7; D perhaps matches TRBD1 (6 bases). The CDR3 sequence is CASSPQGSYEQYF. For the CDR3, the DNA is TGTGCCAGCTCACCCCAGGGGTCCTACGAGCAGTACTTC.